This is a list of T cell receptor beta chains from one sample in a study of breast tumors, draining lymph nodes, adjacent tissues. One entry per CDR3 protein, called by TCRdb with MiXCR from the multiplex PCR reads. The data hold more than 85,000 distinct CDR3 sequences, with about 20% observed a single time. The sample was axillary lymph node tissue. These receptors all come from a female donor with breast cancer. Some clones in this sample may be carry-over from other donors' samples. Each CDR3 is given with its conserved first and last residue. The D gene is left open where the match is weak. Rows give clone size only sometimes, using once, few, many, or a class for an expanded clone.

j_gene: TRBJ1-6; abundance: many; v_gene: TRBV5-4; d_gene: .; CDR3aa: CASSPWQGSNSPLHF; CDR3nt: TGTGCCAGCAGCCCTTGGCAGGGGTCAAATTCACCCCTCCACTTT
j_gene: TRBJ1-4; abundance: many; v_gene: TRBV10-3; d_gene: .; CDR3aa: CAISESVLLGRPNEKLFF; CDR3nt: TGTGCCATCAGTGAGTCAGTACTTTTGGGCAGACCTAATGAAAAACTGTTTTTT
j_gene: TRBJ1-2; abundance: many; v_gene: TRBV6-1; d_gene: TRBD1; CDR3aa: CASSDKWTGGRSGYTF; CDR3nt: TGTGCCAGCAGTGACAAGTGGACAGGGGGAAGGAGCGGCTACACCTTC
j_gene: TRBJ2-3; abundance: many; v_gene: TRBV20-1; d_gene: .; CDR3aa: CSARERADTQYF; CDR3nt: TGCAGTGCTAGAGAGAGGGCAGATACGCAGTATTTT
j_gene: TRBJ2-5; abundance: many; v_gene: TRBV14; d_gene: .; CDR3aa: CASSPDVGGGETQYF; CDR3nt: TGTGCCAGCAGCCCGGATGTTGGGGGCGGAGAGACCCAGTACTTC
j_gene: TRBJ2-7; abundance: many; v_gene: TRBV5-6; d_gene: .; CDR3aa: CASSLESYEQYF; CDR3nt: TGTGCCAGCAGCTTGGAGTCCTACGAGCAGTACTTC
j_gene: TRBJ2-1; abundance: many; v_gene: TRBV7-8; d_gene: TRBD2; CDR3aa: CASSLGRLPGLAGEGHEQFF; CDR3nt: TGTGCCAGCAGCTTAGGGCGGCTTCCGGGACTAGCGGGGGAGGGGCATGAGCAGTTCTTC
j_gene: TRBJ2-7; abundance: many; v_gene: TRBV20-1; d_gene: TRBD1; CDR3aa: CSGSTGTADYEQYF; CDR3nt: TGCAGTGGTTCTACCGGGACAGCCGATTACGAGCAGTACTTC
j_gene: TRBJ1-2; abundance: many; v_gene: TRBV20-1; d_gene: .; CDR3aa: CSAEDRVYGYTF; CDR3nt: TGCAGTGCTGAGGACAGAGTCTATGGCTACACCTTC
j_gene: TRBJ2-7; abundance: many; v_gene: TRBV3-1; d_gene: .; CDR3aa: CASSQYSYEQYF; CDR3nt: TGTGCCAGCAGCCAATATAGCTACGAGCAGTACTTC
j_gene: TRBJ2-6; abundance: many; v_gene: TRBV20-1; d_gene: .; CDR3aa: CSARGVSGANVLTF; CDR3nt: TGCAGTGCTAGAGGGGTGAGCGGGGCCAACGTCCTGACTTTC
j_gene: TRBJ1-5; abundance: few; v_gene: TRBV4-1; d_gene: .; CDR3aa: CASSQDWWGRSNQPQHF; CDR3nt: TGCGCCAGCAGCCAAGATTGGTGGGGACGAAGCAATCAGCCCCAGCATTTT
j_gene: TRBJ2-2; abundance: many; v_gene: TRBV7-9; d_gene: .; CDR3aa: CASSFGITNTGELFF; CDR3nt: TGTGCCAGCAGCTTTGGCATAACGAACACCGGGGAGCTGTTTTTT
j_gene: TRBJ2-5; abundance: few; v_gene: TRBV18; d_gene: .; CDR3aa: CASSPNAIQETQYF; CDR3nt: TGTGCCAGCTCACCAAACGCCATCCAAGAGACCCAGTACTTC
j_gene: TRBJ2-1; abundance: few; v_gene: TRBV11-2; d_gene: .; CDR3aa: CASSLYRLSYNEQFF; CDR3nt: TGTGCCAGCAGCTTATACCGCCTCTCCTACAATGAGCAGTTCTTC
j_gene: TRBJ2-2; abundance: many; v_gene: TRBV6-1; d_gene: .; CDR3aa: CASSEGSVGELFF; CDR3nt: TGTGCCAGCAGTGAAGGTTCGGTCGGGGAGCTGTTTTTT
j_gene: TRBJ1-2; abundance: many; v_gene: TRBV28; d_gene: .; CDR3aa: CASSQWGYTF; CDR3nt: TGTGCCAGCAGTCAGTGGGGCTACACCTTC
j_gene: TRBJ1-6; abundance: many; v_gene: TRBV6-1; d_gene: .; CDR3aa: CASSVWNSPLHF; CDR3nt: TGTGCCAGCAGTGTATGGAATTCACCCCTCCACTTT
j_gene: TRBJ1-2; abundance: many; v_gene: TRBV2; d_gene: TRBD1; CDR3aa: CASRGGQGSYGYTF; CDR3nt: TGTGCCAGCAGAGGCGGACAGGGTTCCTATGGCTACACCTTC
j_gene: TRBJ2-7; abundance: .; v_gene: TRBV20-1; d_gene: TRBD1; CDR3aa: CSARDGTGGLHEQYF; CDR3nt: TGCAGTGCTAGAGACGGGACAGGGGGCCTCCACGAGCAGTACTTC
j_gene: TRBJ2-1; abundance: many; v_gene: TRBV12-5; d_gene: .; CDR3aa: CASGLVLGKGGEQFF; CDR3nt: TGTGCTAGTGGTTTGGTACTTGGGAAGGGGGGTGAGCAGTTCTTC
j_gene: TRBJ2-1; abundance: once; v_gene: TRBV7-6; d_gene: TRBD2; CDR3aa: CASSSSGGESSYNEQFF; CDR3nt: TGTGCCAGCAGCTCTAGCGGGGGGGAGAGCTCCTACAATGAGCAGTTCTTC
j_gene: TRBJ1-5; abundance: .; v_gene: TRBV27; d_gene: .; CDR3aa: CASSFATGYNQPQHF; CDR3nt: TGTGCCAGCAGTTTTGCCACTGGCTACAATCAGCCCCAGCATTTT
j_gene: TRBJ2-5; abundance: many; v_gene: TRBV20-1; d_gene: .; CDR3aa: CSARRLREETQYF; CDR3nt: TGCAGTGCTAGGCGACTGAGAGAAGAGACCCAGTACTTC
j_gene: TRBJ2-2; abundance: many; v_gene: TRBV4-1; d_gene: .; CDR3aa: CASSQGSRRELFF; CDR3nt: TGCGCCAGCAGCCAGGGTAGCCGCCGGGAGCTGTTTTTT
j_gene: TRBJ2-1; abundance: many; v_gene: TRBV10-3; d_gene: TRBD2; CDR3aa: CAIIPGRGRINEQFF; CDR3nt: TGTGCCATCATCCCGGGGCGGGGGAGGATCAATGAGCAGTTCTTC
j_gene: TRBJ1-6; abundance: many; v_gene: TRBV11-2; d_gene: .; CDR3aa: CASSPRSGSPLHF; CDR3nt: TGTGCCAGCAGCCCCCGTTCGGGTTCACCCCTCCACTTT
j_gene: TRBJ1-2; abundance: .; v_gene: TRBV5-6; d_gene: .; CDR3aa: CASGDSFNYGYTF; CDR3nt: TGTGCCAGCGGCGATAGTTTTAACTATGGCTACACCTTC
j_gene: TRBJ2-5; abundance: .; v_gene: TRBV4-3; d_gene: .; CDR3aa: CTSSQEGETLYF; CDR3nt: TGCACCAGCAGCCAAGAAGGCGAGACCCTGTACTTC
j_gene: TRBJ1-1; abundance: .; v_gene: TRBV20-1; d_gene: TRBD1; CDR3aa: CSAISSGGAGTEAFF; CDR3nt: TGCAGTGCTATCAGTTCAGGGGGCGCAGGGACTGAAGCTTTCTTT
j_gene: TRBJ2-1; abundance: few; v_gene: TRBV12-3/TRBV12-4; d_gene: TRBD2; CDR3aa: CASSLQPGRRLGSGDSSYNEQFF; CDR3nt: TGTGCCAGCAGTTTACAACCGGGACGGAGATTGGGTAGCGGGGATAGCTCCTACAATGAGCAGTTCTTC
j_gene: TRBJ1-5; abundance: .; v_gene: TRBV3-1; d_gene: .; CDR3aa: CASSPTPRTTNQPQHF; CDR3nt: TGTGCCAGCAGCCCTACCCCTAGGACGACCAATCAGCCCCAGCATTTT
j_gene: TRBJ1-2; abundance: many; v_gene: TRBV5-1; d_gene: TRBD1; CDR3aa: CARGDRVGFYGYTF; CDR3nt: TGCGCCAGGGGAGACAGGGTCGGTTTCTATGGCTACACCTTC
j_gene: TRBJ2-1; abundance: many; v_gene: TRBV20-1; d_gene: TRBD2; CDR3aa: CSALLPSGVYNEQFF; CDR3nt: TGCAGTGCTCTCCTACCTAGCGGGGTCTACAATGAGCAGTTCTTC
j_gene: TRBJ2-7; abundance: many; v_gene: TRBV5-1; d_gene: .; CDR3aa: CASSPAYEQYF; CDR3nt: TGCGCCAGCAGCCCCGCCTACGAGCAGTACTTC
j_gene: TRBJ1-1; abundance: few; v_gene: TRBV6-5; d_gene: .; CDR3aa: CASRLYTVNTEAFF; CDR3nt: TGTGCCAGCAGGCTCTATACAGTGAACACTGAAGCTTTCTTT
j_gene: TRBJ1-2; abundance: many; v_gene: TRBV2; d_gene: .; CDR3aa: CASSVGSGYGYTF; CDR3nt: TGTGCCAGCAGTGTAGGCAGTGGCTATGGCTACACCTTC